Listed here is a single T cell receptor (beta chain). This record belongs to a study of OX40 agonist ivuxolimab in advanced cancers. There are 17 residues in the CDR3. V was clipped by 0 bases and J by 2 bases, with 14 bases between them. The germline gives CDR1 SGHNT, CDR2 YENEEA. Method: immunoSEQ multiplex PCR; TCRdb's copy keeps in-frame clones and lacks some. The data hold 20,000 to 25,000 clones, with approximately 90% observed a single time. This chain links TRBV11-3 with TRBJ2-1; weak D call: TRBD1 (5 bases). The source of this sequence is an adult with an advanced solid tumor such as melanoma, head and neck, liver or kidney cancer. The specimen comprised CD4+ or CD8+ T cells sorted from blood, sampled in a trial of the OX40 agonist ivuxolimab. The DNA of the CDR3 is TGTGCCAGCAGCTTAGACGAGTTAAGACAGCCCTACAATGAGCAGTTCTTC. Protein sequence: CASSLDELRQPYNEQFF.